The next 3 T cell receptor beta chains were all read from a single sample in a study of monozygotic twins with inflammatory bowel disease. TCRdb re-called the 5' RACE reads and shows each CDR3 protein once, DNA omitted. This sample contains hundreds of thousands of distinct CDR3 sequences. The sample comprised blood. The receptors were sampled from a human donor with ulcerative colitis or Crohn's disease, or a healthy co-twin of an affected twin (not recorded which).

J is TRBJ1-4 and V is TRBV27; the TCRdb D gene call, TRBD1, has no DNA to confirm it. Germline V gives CDR1 MNHEY, CDR2 SMNVEV (reference sequence). The CDR3 loop spans 13 amino acids. The CDR3 loop is CASRAWGAEKLFF.

The CDR3 sequence is CASSRDLLGANQPQHF. The gene calls are TRBV5-5 and TRBJ1-5; without DNA, the TCRdb call of TRBD1 cannot be checked. Germline assignment: CDR1 SGHKS and CDR2 YYEKEE (reference sequence). The CDR3 consists of 16 residues.

The rearrangement links TRBV29-1 to TRBJ2-2; TCRdb lists TRBD1, though no DNA is available to test this call. The CDR3 consists of 13 residues. Germline CDR1 and CDR2: SQVTM and ANQGSEA. This chain's CDR3 is CSVRQDGTGELFF.